This T cell receptor beta chain was captured in a study of T-cell reconstitution after alpha-beta-depleted transplantation in children. The V end lost 3 bases, the J end lost 1 base, and 13 bases lay between the germline ends. CDR3 length: 15 residues. Per the germline V gene, CDR1 is MDHEN and CDR2 is SYDVKM. Study results and limitations: Expanded clones from the graft, numbering several hundred, reportedly supplied alpha-beta T cells about two months after transplant. Surviving recipient T cells and thymic progenitors underlay high day-60 TCRbeta diversity in some patients.

About this clonotype: Its matching antigen is unknown.

During its preparation, the TCRbeta library received unique molecular identifiers. In TCRdb, the PCR reads were re-called with MiXCR into one record per CDR3 protein. The repertoire consists of 300,000 to 400,000 distinct CDR3 sequences, with 15% to 20% occurring once and the leading ten covering approximately 38%. The receptor was isolated from a male patient under 10 years old who had a stem cell transplant for acute lymphoblastic leukemia, so the T cells may come from the graft donor. The chain has TRBV28 and TRBJ2-7; D uncertain. The input for sequencing was PBMCs, mostly from graft donor cells, taken 360 days after TCRalphabeta/CD19-depleted stem cell transplant. In nucleotides, the CDR3 is TGTGCCAGCAGTTTCCTTTCCGGTTTTTCCTACGAGCAGTACTTC. This sequence encodes CASSFLSGFSYEQYF.